This T cell receptor beta chain was sequenced for a study of response to subunit inactivated influenza vaccine. As for this clonotype: What it recognizes is unknown.

Points from the study as a whole: After each seasonal influenza vaccination, few new T cells are recruited, the authors suggested.

V lost 1 base to trimming and J lost 0 bases, with 9 bases between them. Per germline, CDR1 SEHNR and CDR2 FQNEAQ (reference sequence). The CDR3 totals 15 residues. Each CDR3 protein gets one entry after TCRdb re-called the RT-PCR reads with MiXCR. The sample holds about 700,000 distinct CDR3 sequences, about 14% seen once. The genes are TRBV7-9 and TRBJ2-5; unclear D gene. The specimen was PBMCs from blood, collected less than 15 days before vaccination. The receptor's source is a man aged 45-60 years who received an inactivated influenza vaccine. This CDR3 is CASSLGAVYQETQYF. Written as DNA, the CDR3 is TGTGCCAGCAGCTTAGGGGCAGTCTACCAAGAGACCCAGTACTTC. Filled out from reference TRBV7-9 and TRBJ2-5, the complete variable domain reads DTGVSQNPRHKITKRGQNVTFRCDPISEHNRLYWYRQTLGQGPEFLTYFQNEAQLEKSRLLSDRFSAERPKGSFSTLEIQRTEQGDSAMYLCASSLGAVYQETQYFGPGTRLLVL.